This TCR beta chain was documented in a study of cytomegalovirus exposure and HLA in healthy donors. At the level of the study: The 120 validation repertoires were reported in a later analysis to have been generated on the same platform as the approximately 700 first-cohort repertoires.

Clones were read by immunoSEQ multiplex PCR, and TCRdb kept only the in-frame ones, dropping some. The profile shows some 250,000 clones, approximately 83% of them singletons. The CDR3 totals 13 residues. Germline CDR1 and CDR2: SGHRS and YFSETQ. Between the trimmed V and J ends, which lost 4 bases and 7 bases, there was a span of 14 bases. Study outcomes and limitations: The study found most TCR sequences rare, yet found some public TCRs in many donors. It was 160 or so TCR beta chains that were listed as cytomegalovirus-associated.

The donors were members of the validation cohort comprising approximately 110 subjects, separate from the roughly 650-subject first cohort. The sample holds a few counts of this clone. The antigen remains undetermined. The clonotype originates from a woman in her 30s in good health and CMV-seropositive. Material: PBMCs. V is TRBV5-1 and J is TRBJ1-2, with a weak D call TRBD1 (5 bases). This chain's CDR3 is CASSPGGVGGYTF. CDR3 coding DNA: TGCGCCAGCAGCCCCGGGGGGGTTGGTGGCTACACCTTC.